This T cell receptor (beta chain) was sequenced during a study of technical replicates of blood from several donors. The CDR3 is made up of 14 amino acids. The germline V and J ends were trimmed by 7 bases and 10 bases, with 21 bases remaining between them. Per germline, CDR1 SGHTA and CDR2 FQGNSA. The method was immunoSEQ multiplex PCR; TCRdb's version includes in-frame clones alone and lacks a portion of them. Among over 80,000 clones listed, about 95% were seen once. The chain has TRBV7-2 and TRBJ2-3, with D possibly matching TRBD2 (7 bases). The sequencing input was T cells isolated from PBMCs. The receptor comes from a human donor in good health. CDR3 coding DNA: TGTGCCAGCATATATGGGGGGGGCGCGGCCGCGCAGTATTTT. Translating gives CASIYGGGAAAQYF.